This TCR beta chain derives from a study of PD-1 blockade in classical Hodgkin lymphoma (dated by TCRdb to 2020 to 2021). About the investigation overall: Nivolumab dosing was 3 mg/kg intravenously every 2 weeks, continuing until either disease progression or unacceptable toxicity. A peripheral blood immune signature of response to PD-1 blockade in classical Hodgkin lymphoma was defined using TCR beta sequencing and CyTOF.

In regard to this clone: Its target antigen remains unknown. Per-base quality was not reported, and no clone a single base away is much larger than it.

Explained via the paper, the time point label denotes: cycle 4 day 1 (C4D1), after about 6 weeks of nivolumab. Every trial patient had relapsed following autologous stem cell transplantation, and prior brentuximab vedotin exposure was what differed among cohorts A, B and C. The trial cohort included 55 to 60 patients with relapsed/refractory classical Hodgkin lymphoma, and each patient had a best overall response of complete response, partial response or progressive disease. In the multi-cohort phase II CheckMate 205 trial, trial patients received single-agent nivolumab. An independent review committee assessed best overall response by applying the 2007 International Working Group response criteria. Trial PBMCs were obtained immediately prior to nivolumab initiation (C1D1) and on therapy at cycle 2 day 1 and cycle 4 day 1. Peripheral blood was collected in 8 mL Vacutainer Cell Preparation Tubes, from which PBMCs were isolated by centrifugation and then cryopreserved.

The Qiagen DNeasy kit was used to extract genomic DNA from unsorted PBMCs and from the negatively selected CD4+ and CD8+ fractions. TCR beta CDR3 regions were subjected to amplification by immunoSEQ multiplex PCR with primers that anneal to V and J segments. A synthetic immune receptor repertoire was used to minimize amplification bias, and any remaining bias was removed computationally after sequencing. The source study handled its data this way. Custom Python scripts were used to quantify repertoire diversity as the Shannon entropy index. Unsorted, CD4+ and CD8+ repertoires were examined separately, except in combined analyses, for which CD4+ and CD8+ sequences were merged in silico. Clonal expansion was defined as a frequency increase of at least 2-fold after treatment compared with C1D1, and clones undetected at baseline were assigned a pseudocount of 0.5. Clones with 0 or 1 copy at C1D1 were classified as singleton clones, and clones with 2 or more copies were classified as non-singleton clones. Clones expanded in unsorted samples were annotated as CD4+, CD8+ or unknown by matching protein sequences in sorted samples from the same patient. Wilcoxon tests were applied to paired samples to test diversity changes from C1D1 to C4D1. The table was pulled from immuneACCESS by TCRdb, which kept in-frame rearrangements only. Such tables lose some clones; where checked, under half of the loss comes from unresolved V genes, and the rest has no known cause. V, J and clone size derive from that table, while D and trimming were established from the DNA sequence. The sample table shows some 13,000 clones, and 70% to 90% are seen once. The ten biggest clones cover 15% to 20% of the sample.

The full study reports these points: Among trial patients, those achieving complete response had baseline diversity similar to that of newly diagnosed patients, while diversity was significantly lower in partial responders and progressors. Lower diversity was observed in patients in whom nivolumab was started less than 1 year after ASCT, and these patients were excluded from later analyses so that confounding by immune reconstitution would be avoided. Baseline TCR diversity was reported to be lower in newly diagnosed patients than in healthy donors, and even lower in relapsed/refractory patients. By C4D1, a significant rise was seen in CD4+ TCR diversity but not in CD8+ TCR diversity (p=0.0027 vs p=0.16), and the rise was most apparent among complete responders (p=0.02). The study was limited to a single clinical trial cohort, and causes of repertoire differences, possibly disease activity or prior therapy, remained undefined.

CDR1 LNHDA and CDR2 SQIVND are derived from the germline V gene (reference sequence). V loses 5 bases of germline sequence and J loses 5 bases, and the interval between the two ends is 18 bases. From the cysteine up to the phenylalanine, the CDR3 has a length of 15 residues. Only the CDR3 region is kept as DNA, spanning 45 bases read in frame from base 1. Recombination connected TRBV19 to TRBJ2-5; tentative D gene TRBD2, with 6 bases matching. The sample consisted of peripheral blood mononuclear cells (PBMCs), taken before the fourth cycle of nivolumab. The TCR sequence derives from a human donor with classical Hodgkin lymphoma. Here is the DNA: TGTGCCAGTAGTCGTCGCGGGGCCGTTGGTGAGACCCAGTACTTC. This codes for CASSRRGAVGETQYF.